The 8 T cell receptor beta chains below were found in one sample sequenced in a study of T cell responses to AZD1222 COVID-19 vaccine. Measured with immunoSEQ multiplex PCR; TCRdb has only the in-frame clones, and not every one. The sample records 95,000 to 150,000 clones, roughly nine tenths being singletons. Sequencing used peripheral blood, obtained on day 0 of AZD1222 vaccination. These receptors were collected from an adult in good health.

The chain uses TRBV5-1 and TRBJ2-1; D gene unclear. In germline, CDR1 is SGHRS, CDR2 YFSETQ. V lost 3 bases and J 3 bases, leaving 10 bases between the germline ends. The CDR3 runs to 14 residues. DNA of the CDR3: TGCGCCAGCAGCTCGAGTGAGTTCTACAATGAGCAGTTCTTC. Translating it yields CASSSSEFYNEQFF.

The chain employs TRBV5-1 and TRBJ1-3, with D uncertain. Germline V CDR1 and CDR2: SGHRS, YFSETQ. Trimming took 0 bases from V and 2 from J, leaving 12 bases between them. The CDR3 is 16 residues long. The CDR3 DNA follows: TGCGCCAGCAGCTTGGCCGGGAGGGCGGCTGGAAACACCATATATTTT. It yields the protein CASSLAGRAAGNTIYF.

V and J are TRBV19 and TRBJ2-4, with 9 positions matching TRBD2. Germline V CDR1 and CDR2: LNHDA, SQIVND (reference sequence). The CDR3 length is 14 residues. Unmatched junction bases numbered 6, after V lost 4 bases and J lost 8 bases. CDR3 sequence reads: CASSRAGGEDIQYF. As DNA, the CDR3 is TGTGCCAGTAGTAGAGCGGGGGGCGAAGACATTCAGTACTTC. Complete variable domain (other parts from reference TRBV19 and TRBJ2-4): DGGITQSPKYLFRKEGQNVTLSCEQNLNHDAMYWYRQDPGQGLRLIYYSQIVNDFQKGDIAEGYSVSREKKESFPLTVTSAQKNPTAFYLCASSRAGGEDIQYFGAGTRLSVL.

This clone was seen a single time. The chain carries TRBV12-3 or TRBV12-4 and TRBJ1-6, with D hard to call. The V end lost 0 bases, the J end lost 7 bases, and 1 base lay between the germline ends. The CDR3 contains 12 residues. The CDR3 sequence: CASSLANSPLHF. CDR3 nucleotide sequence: TGTGCCAGCAGTTTAGCGAATTCACCCCTCCACTTT.

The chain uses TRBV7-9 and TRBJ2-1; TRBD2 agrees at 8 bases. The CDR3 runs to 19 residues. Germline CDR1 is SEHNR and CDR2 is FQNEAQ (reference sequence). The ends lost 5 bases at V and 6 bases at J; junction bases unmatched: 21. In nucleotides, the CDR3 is TGTGCCAGCAGCCATACAATCCCCTCTCTGGGACTAGTAGGCAATGAGCAGTTCTTC. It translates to CASSHTIPSLGLVGNEQFF.

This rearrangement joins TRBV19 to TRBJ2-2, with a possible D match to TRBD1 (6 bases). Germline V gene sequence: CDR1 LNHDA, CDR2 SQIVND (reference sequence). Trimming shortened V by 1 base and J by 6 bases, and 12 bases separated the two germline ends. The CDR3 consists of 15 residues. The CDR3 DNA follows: TGTGCCAGTAGTATAGGAGACAGGATCGCCGGGGAGCTGTTTTTT. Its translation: CASSIGDRIAGELFF.

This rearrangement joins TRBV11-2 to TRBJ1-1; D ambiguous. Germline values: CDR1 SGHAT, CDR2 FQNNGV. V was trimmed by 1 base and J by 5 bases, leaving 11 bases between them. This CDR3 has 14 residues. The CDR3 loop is CASSLVGDGTEAFF. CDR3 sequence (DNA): TGTGCCAGCAGCTTAGTCGGGGATGGGACTGAAGCTTTCTTT. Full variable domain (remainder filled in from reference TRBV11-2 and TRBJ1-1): EAGVAQSPRYKIIEKRQSVAFWCNPISGHATLYWYQQILGQGPKLLIQFQNNGVVDDSQLPKDRFSAERLKGVDSTLKIQPAKLEDSAVYLCASSLVGDGTEAFFGQGTRLTVV.

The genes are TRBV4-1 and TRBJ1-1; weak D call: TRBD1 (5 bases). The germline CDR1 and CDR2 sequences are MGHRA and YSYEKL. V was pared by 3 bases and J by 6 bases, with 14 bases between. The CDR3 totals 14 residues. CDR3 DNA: TGCGCCAGCAGCCAGCCACTTCGGGGCCCTGAAGCTTTCTTT. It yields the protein CASSQPLRGPEAFF.